This T cell receptor (beta chain) was observed in a study of blood T cells in healthy people across ages. V lost 4 bases to trimming and J lost 3 bases; unmatched junction nucleotides: 2. The CDR3 contains 15 residues. Germline V gene lookup returns CDR1 LGHNA and CDR2 YNFKEQ. This clonotype was seen only a few times. The authors ran a second PCR of about 7 to 11 cycles using a sample-barcoded 5' primer and a J-beta primer mix. TCRdb independently ran MiXCR on the 5' RACE reads; one entry per CDR3 protein. The sample yields 1.5 million to 2 million distinct CDR3 sequences, around 48% seen once. Each sample gave at least 7 million isolated PBMCs.

This sequence joins TRBV4-2 and TRBJ2-7; TRBD2 matches 14 bases. The receptor comes from a woman aged 40 to 50 in good health. What was sequenced was blood. The CDR3 spells CASSRGLAGDYEQYF. CDR3 DNA sequence: TGTGCCAGCAGCCGGGGACTAGCGGGGGACTACGAGCAGTACTTC.